This T cell receptor beta chain was sequenced in a study of cytomegalovirus exposure and HLA in healthy donors. Study findings and constraints: Analysis performed later found 16,951 TCR beta sequences associated with HLA alleles at 0.05 false discovery rate. The authors later found most CMV-associated TCR beta chains appeared HLA-restricted. It was reported that the classifier diagnosed cytomegalovirus status with high specificity and sensitivity in both the original and validation cohorts.

About this clone itself: Its antigen is as yet unknown.

This CDR3 region has 15 residues. V was clipped by 5 bases and J by 2 bases, with 13 bases between them. Germline CDR1 reads LNHDA; CDR2 reads SQIVND (reference sequence). Vbeta (60) and Jbeta (13) primers were used in the PCR. Assay used: immunoSEQ multiplex PCR; TCRdb lists only in-frame clones, some missing. The sample has more than 120,000 clones, 75% to 90% seen once; the top ten hold less than 3.5%. The TCR was taken from a woman in her thirties in good health and CMV-seronegative. The chain links TRBV19 to TRBJ2-1; TRBD1 might be the D (6 bases). Sequenced: PBMCs. In DNA form, the CDR3 reads TGTGCCAGTAGTGCCGGACAGTCTACCTACAATGAGCAGTTCTTC. Encoded protein: CASSAGQSTYNEQFF.